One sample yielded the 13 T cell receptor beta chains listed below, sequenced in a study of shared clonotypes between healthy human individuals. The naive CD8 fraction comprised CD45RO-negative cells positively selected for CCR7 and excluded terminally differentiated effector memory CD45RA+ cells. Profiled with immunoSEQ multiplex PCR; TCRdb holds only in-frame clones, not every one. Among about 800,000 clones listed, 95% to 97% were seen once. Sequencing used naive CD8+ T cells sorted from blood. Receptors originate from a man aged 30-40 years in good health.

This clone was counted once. CDR3 sequence reads: CASRHQETQYF. In DNA form, the CDR3 reads TGTGCCAGCAGGCACCAAGAGACCCAGTACTTC. The chain employs TRBV6-5 and TRBJ2-5; unclear D gene. This CDR3 comprises 11 residues. V lost 6 bases and J lost 0, with 2 bases in between. The germline V gene encodes CDR1 MNHEY and CDR2 SVGAGI.

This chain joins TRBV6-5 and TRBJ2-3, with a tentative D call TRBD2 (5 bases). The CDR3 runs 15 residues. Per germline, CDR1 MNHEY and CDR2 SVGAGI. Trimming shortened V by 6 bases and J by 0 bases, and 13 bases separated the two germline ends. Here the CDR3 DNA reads TGTGCCAGCAGATCGTATGAGGGCAGCACAGATACGCAGTATTTT. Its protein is CASRSYEGSTDTQYF.

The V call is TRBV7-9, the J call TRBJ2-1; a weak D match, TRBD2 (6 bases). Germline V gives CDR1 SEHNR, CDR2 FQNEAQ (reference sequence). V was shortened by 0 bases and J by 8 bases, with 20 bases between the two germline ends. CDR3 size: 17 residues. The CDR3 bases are TGTGCCAGCAGCTTAGCGGGAGCGGGCCCCCTTCGGGATGAGCAGTTCTTC. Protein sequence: CASSLAGAGPLRDEQFF.

The CDR3 region has the DNA TGTGCCAGCAGGCCTATAGGCCGGGGTCTTACGAACACCGGGGAGCTGTTTTTT. Residues: CASRPIGRGLTNTGELFF. The V and J genes are TRBV2 and TRBJ2-2, with D tentatively TRBD2 (5 bases). Trimming removed 6 bases from V and 0 bases from J, with 20 bases in between. The CDR3 loop spans 18 amino acids. CDR1 and CDR2 (germline): SNHLY, FYNNEI. The variable domain in full, with the rest retrieved from reference TRBV2 and TRBJ2-2, is EPEVTQTPSHQVTQMGQEVILRCVPISNHLYFYWYRQILGQKVEFLVSFYNNEISEKSEIFDDQFSVERPDGSNFTLKIRSTKLEDSAMYFCASRPIGRGLTNTGELFFGEGSRLTVL.

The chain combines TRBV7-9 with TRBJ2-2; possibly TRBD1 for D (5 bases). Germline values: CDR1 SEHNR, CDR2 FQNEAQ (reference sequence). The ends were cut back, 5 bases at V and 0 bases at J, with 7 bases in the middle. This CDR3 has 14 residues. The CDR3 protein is CASSQTANTGELFF. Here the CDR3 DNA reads TGTGCCAGCAGCCAGACAGCGAACACCGGGGAGCTGTTTTTT.

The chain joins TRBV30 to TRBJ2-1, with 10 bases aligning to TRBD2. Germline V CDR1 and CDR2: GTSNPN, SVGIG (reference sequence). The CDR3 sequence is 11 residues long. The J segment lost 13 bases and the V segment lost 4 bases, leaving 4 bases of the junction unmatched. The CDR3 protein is CAWTSGREQFF. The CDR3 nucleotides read TGTGCCTGGACTAGCGGGAGAGAACAGTTCTTC.

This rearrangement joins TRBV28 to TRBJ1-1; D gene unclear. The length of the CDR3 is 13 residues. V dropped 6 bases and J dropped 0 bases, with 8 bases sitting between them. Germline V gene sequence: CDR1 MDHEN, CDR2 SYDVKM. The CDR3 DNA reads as TGTGCCAGCAGCCCTTTGTTGAACACTGAAGCTTTCTTT. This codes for CASSPLLNTEAFF.

The CDR3 loop reads CASSGLAASNEQFF. CDR3 bases: TGTGCCAGCTCGGGACTAGCGGCTTCCAATGAGCAGTTCTTC. The chain couples TRBV27 to TRBJ2-1; 11 bases fit TRBD2. CDR3 length: 14 amino acids. V was pared by 8 bases and J by 6 bases, with 6 bases of the junction left unmatched. In germline, CDR1 is MNHEY, CDR2 SMNVEV (reference sequence).

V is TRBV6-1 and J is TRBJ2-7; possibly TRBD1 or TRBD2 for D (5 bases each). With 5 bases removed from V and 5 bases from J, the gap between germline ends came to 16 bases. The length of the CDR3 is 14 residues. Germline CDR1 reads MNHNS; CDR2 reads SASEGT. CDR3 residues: CASSLAQGVNEQYF. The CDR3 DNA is TGTGCCAGCAGTCTTGCCCAGGGAGTTAACGAGCAGTACTTC.

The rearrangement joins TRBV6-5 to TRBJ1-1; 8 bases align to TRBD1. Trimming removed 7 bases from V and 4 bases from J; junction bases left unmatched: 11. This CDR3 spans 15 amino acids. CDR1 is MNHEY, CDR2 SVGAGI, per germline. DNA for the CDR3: TGTGCCAGCACCGCATCTAGACAGGGGTTCACTGAAGCTTTCTTT. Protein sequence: CASTASRQGFTEAFF.

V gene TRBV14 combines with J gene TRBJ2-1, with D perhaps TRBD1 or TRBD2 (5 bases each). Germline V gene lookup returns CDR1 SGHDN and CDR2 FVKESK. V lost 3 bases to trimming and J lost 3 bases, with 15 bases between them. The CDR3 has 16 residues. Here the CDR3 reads CASSHRGDDIYNEQFF. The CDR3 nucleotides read TGTGCCAGCAGCCACCGAGGGGACGATATCTACAATGAGCAGTTCTTC.

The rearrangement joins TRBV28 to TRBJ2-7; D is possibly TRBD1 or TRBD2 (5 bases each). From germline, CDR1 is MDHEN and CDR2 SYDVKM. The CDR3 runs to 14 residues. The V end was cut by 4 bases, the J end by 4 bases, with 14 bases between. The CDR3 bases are TGTGCCAGCAGTTCAAGGGACCACATGTACGAGCAGTACTTC. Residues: CASSSRDHMYEQYF.

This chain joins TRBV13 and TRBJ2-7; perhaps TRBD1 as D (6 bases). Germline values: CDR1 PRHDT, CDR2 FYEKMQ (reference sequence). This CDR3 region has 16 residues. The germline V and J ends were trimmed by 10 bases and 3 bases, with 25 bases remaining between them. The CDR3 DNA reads TGTGCCATGCCCCGCCGGAGGACAGCTCTGAGCTACGAGCAGTACTTC. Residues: CAMPRRRTALSYEQYF.